This is a list of T cell receptor beta chains from one sample in a study of shared clonotypes between healthy human individuals. Clones were read by immunoSEQ multiplex PCR, and TCRdb kept only the in-frame ones, dropping some. This sample yields hundreds of thousands of clones, of which roughly 70% are seen a single time; approximately 1.7% belongs to the top ten. Specimen: memory CD4+ T cells sorted from blood. These receptors originate from a woman in her twenties or thirties in good health. CDR3s include the opening cysteine and the closing phenylalanine or tryptophan.

v_call	j_call	cdr3_aa
TRBV28	TRBJ2-6	CASGVGGVSGANVLTF
TRBV28	TRBJ2-7	CASMNRGATYEQYF
TRBV27	TRBJ1-4	CASSKSRDRTIQKLFF
TRBV6-4	TRBJ1-1	CASSRTGAPSNTEAFF
TRBV6-1	TRBJ1-4	CASSEAKSSRTGEKLFF
TRBV5-1	TRBJ2-1	CASSSAEAYNEQFF
TRBV13	TRBJ2-3	CASSFVADTQYF
TRBV6-1	TRBJ1-1	CASSSGVQTEAFF
TRBV7-2	TRBJ2-3	CASSPTVLAGGRDTDTQYF
TRBV5-1	TRBJ2-7	CASRDGQNLNYEQYF
TRBV10-3	TRBJ2-7	CAISLAGSDEQYF
TRBV6-5	TRBJ2-3	CASSLTSGRADTQYF
TRBV23-1	TRBJ2-3	CASSLKREDATQYF
TRBV27	TRBJ2-2	CASSLSVAVGELFF
TRBV7-2	TRBJ2-5	CASSLAAGSETQYF
TRBV25-1	TRBJ2-7	CASSYRTGDLYEQYF
TRBV5-1	TRBJ2-5	CASSLAGQQETQYF
TRBV7-9	TRBJ2-2	CASSHRLNTGELFF
TRBV7-9	TRBJ2-1	CASSLALAGGAEQFF
TRBV27	TRBJ2-6	CASSSYRVGANVLTF
TRBV19	TRBJ1-5	CASSIYGDGNQPQHF
TRBV5-1	TRBJ2-7	CASSPPGQQSSYEQYF
TRBV30	TRBJ1-2	CAWSRGYGYTF
TRBV2	TRBJ2-7	CASRSRDMIYEQYF
TRBV7-5	TRBJ2-3	CVRSLARDKRDDTQYF
TRBV5-1	TRBJ2-1	CASSLGLLAGAVREQFF
TRBV14	TRBJ2-5	CASRPIGAVPQETQYF
TRBV30	TRBJ2-7	CASPRRGYEQYF
TRBV5-1	TRBJ2-1	CASREGNEQFF
TRBV11-3	TRBJ2-5	CASSLDQETQYF
TRBV19	TRBJ2-5	CASSINREETQYF
TRBV4-2	TRBJ2-2	CASSQDIREVDGTGELFF
TRBV5-1	TRBJ1-1	CASSPQGYEAFF
TRBV19	TRBJ2-7	CASSTLGARDEQYF
TRBV11-2	TRBJ2-5	CASSPFLGIGETQYF
TRBV2	TRBJ1-5	CASRQEYQPQHF
TRBV6-1	TRBJ2-7	CASSEARGGGQYF
TRBV28	TRBJ2-7	CASRGRGASYEQYF
TRBV9	TRBJ2-3	CASSAGGNRGQYTQYF
TRBV2	TRBJ2-3	CASTRGRVGTDTQYF
TRBV5-6	TRBJ1-2	CASSFREVSYGYTF
TRBV15	TRBJ1-5	CATSRKRDRGRWSNQPQHF
TRBV7-9	TRBJ2-3	CASSFRGQSDTQYF
TRBV6-5	TRBJ1-2	CASSLTRDRGYGYTF
TRBV4-1	TRBJ2-7	CASSQGFLAGGVYEQYF
TRBV25-1	TRBJ1-1	CASSETLDGNTEAFF
TRBV28	TRBJ2-1	CASRGSDWSSYNEQFF
TRBV5-1	TRBJ2-1	CASSLGQGAPNNEQFF
TRBV11-3	TRBJ1-5	CASSLVSRQGAGQPQHF
TRBV10-2	TRBJ2-3	CASSEDGTDTQYF
TRBV19	TRBJ1-2	CASSSTDHRRGYTF
TRBV27	TRBJ2-2	CASRYVWGTGELFF
TRBV9	TRBJ2-5	CASSVGRTSGREETQYF
TRBV5-1	TRBJ2-2	CASSGTGAPDTGELFF
TRBV28	TRBJ2-7	CASSQQTGIGYEQYF
TRBV7-2	TRBJ2-7	CASTTGLYEQYF
TRBV11-2	TRBJ2-7	CASSKDGYEQYF
TRBV7-9	TRBJ1-2	CASSSETPSYGYTF
TRBV9	TRBJ2-3	CASSGRGTQYF